Following are 23 T cell receptor beta chains from one sample sequenced in a study of T cells in Graves' hyperthyroidism and ophthalmopathy. The investigators amplified TCR beta CDR3 regions from RNA transcripts. Carried out on the TCR CDR3, a first-round RT-PCR used the HTBI primer set. TCRdb analysed the multiplex PCR reads with MiXCR anew, one entry per CDR3 protein. In the table there are 310,000 or so distinct CDR3 sequences, approximately 17% of which are singletons. The source material was blood. The source is a woman aged 55-69 years with Graves' ophthalmopathy.

A few counts support this clonotype. DNA for the CDR3: TGTGCCAGCAGCTCGCTGGGCTGGAACACTGAAGCTTTCTTT. It translates to CASSSLGWNTEAFF. The chain employs TRBV7-2 and TRBJ1-1; D unresolved. The CDR3 is 14 residues long. The V gene lost 4 bases and the J gene lost 1 base, with 10 bases spanning the gap. Germline CDR1 and CDR2: SGHTA and FQGNSA.

With respect to this clonotype: This may arise from a read error, as a much more abundant clone is one base away. V is TRBV7-3 and J is TRBJ1-3, with D perhaps TRBD1 (6 bases). Germline V gives CDR1 SGHTA, CDR2 FQGTGA. CDR3 length equals 15 residues. Trimming took 4 bases from V and 1 from J, leaving 11 bases between them. The CDR3 is CASSYDGTSGNTIYF. CDR3 DNA sequence: TGTGCCAGCAGCTACGACGGGACATCTGGAAACACCATATATTTT.

About this clonotype itself: A read error may account for a junction end that differs from germline. The CDR3 is CAISVRDSSCEQYF. The CDR3 DNA reads as TGTGCCATCAGTGTCAGGGACAGCTCCTGCGAGCAGTACTTC. The rearrangement joins TRBV10-3 to TRBJ2-7; 7 nucleotides align to TRBD1. Looked up from germline, CDR1 is ENHRY and CDR2 is SYGVKD. This CDR3 is 14 amino acids long.

The V call is TRBV11-3, the J call TRBJ2-2; maybe TRBD2 (5 bases). Germline V gene data show CDR1 as SGHNT and CDR2 as YENEEA. The CDR3 length is 15 residues. Deletions cut 5 bases from V and 0 bases from J, with 10 bases between. The DNA for the CDR3 is TGTGCCAGCAGCGATCACGGGGCGAACACCGGGGAGCTGTTTTTT. Amino acid sequence: CASSDHGANTGELFF. The entire variable domain, with the rest obtained from reference TRBV11-3 and TRBJ2-2, is as follows: EAGVVQSPRYKIIEKKQPVAFWCNPISGHNTLYWYLQNLGQGPELLIRYENEEAVDDSQLPKDRFSAERLKGVDSTLKIQPAELGDSAVYLCASSDHGANTGELFFGEGSRLTVL.

This clonotype was observed a few times. The chain links TRBV6-2 or TRBV6-3 to TRBJ2-5; 9 bases match TRBD1. J was trimmed by 5 bases and V by 6 bases; bases with no gene match: 7. CDR1 is MNHEY and CDR2 is SVGEGT in the germline V gene. The CDR3 sequence is 14 residues long. CDR3 coding DNA: TGTGCCAGCAGGGCCCGGGACAGGGTCGAGACCCAGTACTTC. This gives the protein CASRARDRVETQYF.

This clonotype was seen at least ten times. This chain connects TRBV27 to TRBJ2-7, with TRBD2 identical over 12 bases. The trim removed 5 bases at V and 0 bases at J, leaving 2 bases unmatched. The CDR3 is 15 amino acids. Germline-derived CDR1 and CDR2 are MNHEY and SMNVEV (reference sequence). CDR3 nucleotide sequence: TGTGCCAGCAGTCTAGCGGGAGGGCTCTCCTACGAGCAGTACTTC. Amino acid sequence: CASSLAGGLSYEQYF.

Concerning this clonotype: A single base separates this from a much larger clone, so it may be a read error. The rearrangement uses TRBV28 and TRBJ1-1; D unclear. The CDR3 consists of 17 residues. The V gene's germline CDR1 is MDHEN and CDR2 SYDVKM. V dropped 4 bases and J dropped 0 bases, with 18 bases sitting between them. The CDR3 region is CASSSPLNDKMNTEAFF. DNA for the CDR3: TGTGCCAGCAGTTCCCCTCTAAACGACAAGATGAACACTGAAGCTTTCTTT.

This chain connects TRBV10-3 to TRBJ2-7; D may be TRBD1 or TRBD2 (5 bases each). Trimming left V 6 bases short and J 0 bases short, with 15 bases between. The CDR3 is made up of 15 amino acids. CDR1 and CDR2 from the germline V gene are ENHRY and SYGVKD. Written as DNA, the CDR3 is TGTGCCATCAGCACCGGGACCTCGAGCTCCTACGAGCAGTACTTC. Its protein is CAISTGTSSSYEQYF.

V and J are TRBV25-1 and TRBJ2-1, with no clear D. This CDR3 comprises 15 residues. Germline CDR1 is MGHDK and CDR2 is SYGVNS. The V and J ends lost 6 bases and 1 base respectively, with 13 bases between them. Here the CDR3 reads CASRTDLGSYNEQFF. The CDR3 DNA follows: TGTGCCAGCAGGACGGACCTCGGTTCCTACAATGAGCAGTTCTTC.

This clonotype was detected many times. This chain uses TRBV18 with TRBJ1-4; no clear D gene. Germline V lookup: CDR1 KGHSH, CDR2 LQKENI. This CDR3 contains 14 residues. Trimming took off 0 bases at V and 8 bases at J, with 10 bases between the two ends. In nucleotides, the CDR3 is TGTGCCAGCTCACCACCCGGAGGGCGGGAAAAACTGTTTTTT. Amino acids: CASSPPGGREKLFF.

Many counts were recorded for this clonotype. Written as DNA, the CDR3 is TGCAGTGCTAGATTACCGGGACAGGGAGTATGGGAGCAGTTCTTC. It specifies CSARLPGQGVWEQFF. V is TRBV20-1 and J is TRBJ2-1; 9 bases match TRBD1. Germline V gives CDR1 DFQATT, CDR2 SNEGSKA (reference sequence). The V and J ends lost 2 bases and 10 bases, in that order; junction bases with no gene match: 12. This CDR3 contains 15 residues.

J is TRBJ2-7 and V is TRBV20-1; D is uncertain. Trimming left V 4 bases short and J 1 base short, with 11 bases between. Germline CDR1 reads DFQATT; CDR2 reads SNEGSKA (reference sequence). This CDR3 contains 13 residues. As DNA, the CDR3 is TGCAGTGCTACCCAGGTACGGTCCTACGAGCAGTACTTC. It translates to CSATQVRSYEQYF.

The chain's CDR3 is CASSYTARGATEAFF. CDR3 nucleotides: TGCGCCAGCAGCTATACCGCCAGGGGGGCCACTGAAGCTTTCTTT. J is TRBJ1-1 and V is TRBV5-1, with 7 bases lining up with TRBD1. CDR1 is SGHRS and CDR2 is YFSETQ in the germline V gene. V lost 3 bases to trimming and J lost 4 bases; unmatched junction nucleotides: 9. This CDR3 contains 15 residues.

This clonotype was observed a few times. The J gene is TRBJ2-7, the V gene TRBV19; no clear D gene. Germline V gives CDR1 LNHDA, CDR2 SQIVND (reference sequence). Trimming took 4 bases from V and 0 from J, leaving 13 bases between them. The CDR3 has 15 residues. The DNA of the CDR3 is TGTGCCAGTAGTAAGAGACCGGACGACTCCTACGAGCAGTACTTC. Amino acid sequence: CASSKRPDDSYEQYF.

This clonotype was seen a handful of times. The chain links TRBV4-1 to TRBJ1-1; 7 bases fit TRBD1. The CDR3 covers 16 residues. V shed 4 bases and J 2 bases; nucleotides not matched to a gene: 10. The V gene's germline CDR1 is MGHRA and CDR2 YSYEKL. The CDR3 DNA reads TGCGCCAGCAGCCGCGAGACAGGGATCCGAAACACTGAAGCTTTCTTT. It specifies CASSRETGIRNTEAFF.

This clonotype was picked up many times. The chain employs TRBV7-8 and TRBJ1-5; tentative D call: TRBD1 (5 bases). This CDR3 is built from 15 residues. Trimming stripped 1 base from V and 3 bases from J, with 10 bases between. The V gene's germline CDR1 is SGHVS and CDR2 FQNEAQ. The CDR3 sequence is CASSLGDRLNQPQHF. The CDR3 bases are TGTGCCAGCAGCTTAGGAGACAGACTCAATCAGCCCCAGCATTTT.

In the case of this clonotype: No DNA is shown, since the ends of the CDR3 on it are uncertain; the CDR3 is the one TCRdb lists. V and J are TRBV20-1 and TRBJ1-3. The germline gives CDR1 DFQATT, CDR2 SNEGSKA (reference sequence). The CDR3 adds up to 20 amino acids, both ends counted. The CDR3 sequence: CSAPSLGRLEQYFGPDTIYF.

The count of this clonotype is one. Just one base apart from a much larger clone, this may be a read error. The chain carries TRBV20-1 and TRBJ1-4; 9 positions agree with TRBD1. Germline CDR1 and CDR2: DFQATT and SNEGSKA (reference sequence). The CDR3 sequence is 17 residues long. CDR3 amino acids: CSAGDKKQGATNEKLFF. CDR3 coding DNA: TGCAGTGCTGGAGATAAGAAACAGGGGGCGACTAATGAAAAACTGTTTTTT.

This clonotype came up many times. CDR3 bases: TGTGCCAGCAGCAAAAAGTTCGGGACAGGGGGCTACGAGCAGTACTTC. Translating gives CASSKKFGTGGYEQYF. The V and J genes are TRBV7-9 and TRBJ2-7; 11 bases are a match to TRBD1. From germline, CDR1 is SEHNR and CDR2 FQNEAQ (reference sequence). V trimming: 5 bases; J trimming: 3 bases; junction bases outside the gene matches: 9. The CDR3 has 16 amino acids.

This clonotype has a count of ten or more. V is TRBV12-3 or TRBV12-4 and J is TRBJ2-3; 10 positions agree with TRBD2. The CDR3 loop spans 17 amino acids. V shed 4 bases and J 0 bases; nucleotides not matched to a gene: 7. The CDR3 loop is CASSYPTSGTSTDTQYF. CDR3 in DNA: TGTGCCAGCAGTTATCCAACTAGCGGGACTAGCACAGATACGCAGTATTTT.

The rearrangement uses TRBV28 and TRBJ1-1; no clear D gene. The V end was cut by 6 bases, the J end by 4 bases, with 6 bases between. CDR1 MDHEN and CDR2 SYDVKM come from the germline V gene. This CDR3 region has 11 residues. For the CDR3, the DNA is TGTGCCAGCAGGTCGAGCACTGAAGCTTTCTTT. This encodes CASRSSTEAFF.

This clonotype showed up many times. The chain combines TRBV6-2 or TRBV6-3 with TRBJ1-2, with D perhaps matching TRBD1 (5 bases). The CDR3 has 13 residues. Trimming took off 5 bases at V and 7 bases at J, with 14 bases between the two ends. Per germline, CDR1 MNHEY and CDR2 SVGEGT. The CDR3 sequence is CASSNPGRSGYTF. The CDR3 DNA reads TGTGCCAGCAGTAACCCAGGGAGATCTGGCTACACCTTC.

Ten or more counts support this clonotype. This chain links TRBV29-1 with TRBJ2-5; TRBD2 aligns across 13 bases. Germline V gives CDR1 SQVTM, CDR2 ANQGSEA. The ends lost 6 bases at V and 3 bases at J; junction bases unmatched: 7. The CDR3 covers 15 residues. This CDR3 is CSVAQTSGGEETQYF. CDR3 DNA sequence: TGCAGCGTCGCGCAAACTAGCGGGGGGGAAGAGACCCAGTACTTC.